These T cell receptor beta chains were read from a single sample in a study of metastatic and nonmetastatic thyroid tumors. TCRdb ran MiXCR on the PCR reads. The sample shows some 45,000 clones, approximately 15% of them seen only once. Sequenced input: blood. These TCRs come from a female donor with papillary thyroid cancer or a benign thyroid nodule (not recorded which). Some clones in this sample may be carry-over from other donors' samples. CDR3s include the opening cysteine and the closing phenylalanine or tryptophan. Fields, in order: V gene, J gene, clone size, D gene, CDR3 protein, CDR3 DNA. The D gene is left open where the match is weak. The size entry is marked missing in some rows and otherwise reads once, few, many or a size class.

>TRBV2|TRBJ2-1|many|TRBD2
CASRALAGSYNEQFF
TGTGCCAGCAGAGCTCTAGCGGGCTCCTACAATGAGCAGTTCTTC
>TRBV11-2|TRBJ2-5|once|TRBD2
CASSPGTSGGFQETQYF
TGTGCCAGCAGCCCCGGGACTAGCGGGGGGTTTCAGGAGACCCAGTACTTC
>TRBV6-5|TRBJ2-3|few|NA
CASSFPGADTQYF
TGTGCCAGCAGTTTCCCGGGGGCAGATACGCAGTATTTT
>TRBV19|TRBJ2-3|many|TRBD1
CASRYRGTTSTDTQYF
TGTGCCAGTAGGTACAGGGGGACCACTAGCACAGATACGCAGTATTTT
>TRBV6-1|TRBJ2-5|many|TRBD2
CASSPGGYQETQYF
TGTGCCAGCTCCCCCGGGGGGTACCAAGAGACCCAGTACTTC
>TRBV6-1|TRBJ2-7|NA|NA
CANSPNGRVREQYF
TGTGCCAACAGTCCCAATGGCAGGGTGAGGGAGCAGTACTTC
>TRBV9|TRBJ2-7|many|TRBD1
CASSSGDREDEQYF
TGTGCCAGCAGCTCCGGGGACAGGGAAGACGAGCAGTACTTC
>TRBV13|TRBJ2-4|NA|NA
CASSSGAGVGKNIQYF
TGTGCCAGCAGCTCTGGGGCAGGGGTGGGCAAAAACATTCAGTACTTC
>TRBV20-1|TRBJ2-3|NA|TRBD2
CSARKLAGGPDTQYF
TGCAGTGCTAGAAAACTAGCGGGGGGGCCAGATACGCAGTATTTT
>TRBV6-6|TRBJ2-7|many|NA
CASSYFTYEQYF
TGTGCCAGCAGTTACTTCACCTACGAGCAGTACTTC
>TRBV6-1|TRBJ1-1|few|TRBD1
CASSERRTGLAFF
TGTGCCAGCAGTGAACGTCGGACAGGGCTTGCTTTCTTT
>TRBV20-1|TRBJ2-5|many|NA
CSARDSRLRQETQYF
TGCAGTGCTAGAGACTCACGGTTAAGACAAGAGACCCAGTACTTC
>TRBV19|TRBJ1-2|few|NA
CASSIERQYGYTF
TGTGCCAGTAGTATCGAAAGACAGTACGGCTACACCTTC
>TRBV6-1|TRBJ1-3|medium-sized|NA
CASSPMGTGNTIYF
TGTGCCAGCAGTCCAATGGGGACTGGAAACACCATATATTTT
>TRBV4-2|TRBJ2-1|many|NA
CASSQEGSSYNEQFF
TGTGCCAGCAGCCAAGAAGGGAGCTCCTACAATGAGCAGTTCTTC
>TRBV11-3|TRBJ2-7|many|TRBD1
CASSPGTGGIDEQYF
TGTGCCAGCAGCCCCGGGACAGGGGGCATCGACGAGCAGTACTTC
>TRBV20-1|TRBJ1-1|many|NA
CSARVRNTEAFF
TGCAGTGCTAGAGTCCGGAACACTGAAGCTTTCTTT
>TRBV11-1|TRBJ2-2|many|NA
CASSLVGFGPVRELFF
TGTGCCAGCAGCTTAGTGGGCTTCGGCCCGGTCCGGGAGCTGTTTTTT
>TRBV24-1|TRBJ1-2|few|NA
CATSDLWQNYGYTF
TGTGCCACCAGTGATTTGTGGCAGAACTATGGCTACACCTTC
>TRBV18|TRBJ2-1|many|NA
CASSPPTSRGQFF
TGTGCCAGCTCACCACCGACTAGTAGGGGGCAGTTCTTC
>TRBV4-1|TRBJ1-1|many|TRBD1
CASSQSGQMNTEAFF
TGCGCCAGCAGCCAATCGGGACAGATGAACACTGAAGCTTTCTTT
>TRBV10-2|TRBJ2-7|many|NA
CASSQQGGYEQYF
TGCGCCAGCAGTCAACAGGGTGGCTACGAGCAGTACTTC
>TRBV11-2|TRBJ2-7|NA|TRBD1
CASSQGQGRVYEQYF
TGTGCCAGCAGCCAAGGACAGGGGCGCGTCTACGAGCAGTACTTC
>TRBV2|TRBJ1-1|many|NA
CASCLGLRDRYMNTEAFF
TGTGCCAGCTGCCTGGGACTCCGGGACCGCTACATGAACACTGAAGCTTTCTTT
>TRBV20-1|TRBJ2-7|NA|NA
CSAPGTVNYEQYF
TGCAGTGCTCCAGGAACAGTCAACTACGAGCAGTACTTC
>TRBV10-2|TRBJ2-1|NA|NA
CASSEFRVDEQFF
TGCGCCAGCAGTGAGTTCAGGGTGGATGAGCAGTTCTTC
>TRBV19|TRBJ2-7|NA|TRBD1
CASRLSGTGGLEQYF
TGTGCCAGTAGACTCTCCGGGACAGGGGGCCTCGAGCAGTACTTC
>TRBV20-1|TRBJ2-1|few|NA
CSAVAGYNEQFF
TGCAGTGCTGTTGCGGGCTACAATGAGCAGTTCTTC
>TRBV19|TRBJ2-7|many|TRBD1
CASSSGQGTHEQYF
TGTGCCAGTAGTAGCGGACAGGGTACCCACGAGCAGTACTTC
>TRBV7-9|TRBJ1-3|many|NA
CASSLTGSSGNTIYF
TGTGCCAGCAGCTTAACTGGCAGCTCTGGAAACACCATATATTTT
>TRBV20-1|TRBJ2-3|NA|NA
CSATGPQWSDTQYF
TGCAGTGCTACCGGGCCCCAGTGGTCAGATACGCAGTATTTT
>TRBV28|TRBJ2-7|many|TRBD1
CASRHTGTGVYEQYF
TGTGCCAGCAGACATACCGGGACAGGGGTATACGAGCAGTACTTC
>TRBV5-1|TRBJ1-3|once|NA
CASAEELSGNTIYF
TGCGCCAGCGCAGAAGAGCTCTCTGGAAACACCATATATTTT
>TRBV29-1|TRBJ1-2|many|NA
CSVSYDRGGYTF
TGCAGCGTTTCATACGACAGAGGTGGCTACACCTTC
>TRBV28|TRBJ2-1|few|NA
CASSQSGRRYNEQFF
TGTGCCAGCAGTCAGAGTGGAAGGCGCTACAATGAGCAGTTCTTC
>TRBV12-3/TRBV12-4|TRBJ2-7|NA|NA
CASSPEDGQGTYEQYF
TGTGCCAGCAGCCCCGAAGATGGTCAGGGAACCTACGAGCAGTACTTC
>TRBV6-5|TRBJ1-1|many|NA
CASSFFRLGDGTEAFF
TGTGCCAGCAGTTTTTTTCGACTCGGGGATGGCACTGAAGCTTTCTTT
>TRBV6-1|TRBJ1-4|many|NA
CASSEHLGNEKLFF
TGTGCCAGCAGTGAACACCTCGGTAATGAAAAACTGTTTTTT
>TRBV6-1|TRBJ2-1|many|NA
CASSSGSYNEQFF
TGTGCCAGCAGTAGCGGTTCCTACAATGAGCAGTTCTTC
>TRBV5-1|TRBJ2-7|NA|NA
CASSYLADSYEQYF
TGCGCCAGCAGCTACTTAGCGGACTCCTACGAGCAGTACTTC
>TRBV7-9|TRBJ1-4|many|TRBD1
CASSLSDRVDEKLFF
TGTGCCAGCAGCTTATCAGACAGGGTTGACGAAAAACTGTTTTTT
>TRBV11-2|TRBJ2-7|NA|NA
CARSLVVSGPYVQYF
TGTGCCAGGAGCTTAGTGGTTAGCGGTCCCTACGTGCAGTACTTC
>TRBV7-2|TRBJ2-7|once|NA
CASSVDQFARKQYF
TGTGCCAGCAGCGTCGACCAGTTCGCTAGGAAGCAGTACTTC
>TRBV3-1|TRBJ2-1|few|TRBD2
CASSHRTSGRLSSYNEQFF
TGTGCCAGCAGCCATAGGACTAGCGGGCGACTGAGCTCCTACAATGAGCAGTTCTTC
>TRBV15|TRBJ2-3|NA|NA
CATEDQLTYTRYF
TGTGCCACCGAGGACCAGCTAACATATACGCGGTATTTT
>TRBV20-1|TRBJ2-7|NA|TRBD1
CSARAFQGAHYEQYF
TGCAGTGCTAGAGCTTTCCAGGGGGCTCACTACGAGCAGTACTTC